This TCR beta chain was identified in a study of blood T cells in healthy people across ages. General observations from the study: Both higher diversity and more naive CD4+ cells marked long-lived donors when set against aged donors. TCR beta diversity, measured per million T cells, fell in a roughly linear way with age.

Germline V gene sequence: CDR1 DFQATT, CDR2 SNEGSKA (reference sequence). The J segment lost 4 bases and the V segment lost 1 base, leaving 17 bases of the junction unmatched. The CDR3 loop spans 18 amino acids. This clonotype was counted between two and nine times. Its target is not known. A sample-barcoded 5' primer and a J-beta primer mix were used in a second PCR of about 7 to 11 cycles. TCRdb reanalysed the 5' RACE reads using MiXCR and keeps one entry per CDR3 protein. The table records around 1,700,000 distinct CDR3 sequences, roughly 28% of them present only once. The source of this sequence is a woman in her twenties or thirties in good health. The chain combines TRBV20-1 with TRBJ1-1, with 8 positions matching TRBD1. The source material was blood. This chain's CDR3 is CSARAQGRGQVGGTEAFF. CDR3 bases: TGCAGTGCTAGAGCCCAGGGCAGGGGGCAAGTTGGAGGCACTGAAGCTTTCTTT.